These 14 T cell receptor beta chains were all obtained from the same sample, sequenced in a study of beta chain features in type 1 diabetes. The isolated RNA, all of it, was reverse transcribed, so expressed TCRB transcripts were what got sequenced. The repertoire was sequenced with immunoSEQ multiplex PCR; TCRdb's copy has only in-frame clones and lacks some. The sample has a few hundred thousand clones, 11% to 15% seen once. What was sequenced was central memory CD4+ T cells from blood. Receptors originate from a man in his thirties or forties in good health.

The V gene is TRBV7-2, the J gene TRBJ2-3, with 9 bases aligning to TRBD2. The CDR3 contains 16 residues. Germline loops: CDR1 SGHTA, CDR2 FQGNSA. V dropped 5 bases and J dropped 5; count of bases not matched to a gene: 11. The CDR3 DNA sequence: TGTGCCAGCAGCCCGGTCGGCGGGGGGGCTGGAGATACGCAGTATTTT. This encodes CASSPVGGGAGDTQYF. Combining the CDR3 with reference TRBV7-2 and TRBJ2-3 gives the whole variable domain GAGVSQSPSNKVTEKGKDVELRCDPISGHTALYWYRQSLGQGLEFLIYFQGNSAPDKSGLPSDRFSAERTGGSVSTLTIQRTQQEDSAVYLCASSPVGGGAGDTQYFGPGTRLTVL.

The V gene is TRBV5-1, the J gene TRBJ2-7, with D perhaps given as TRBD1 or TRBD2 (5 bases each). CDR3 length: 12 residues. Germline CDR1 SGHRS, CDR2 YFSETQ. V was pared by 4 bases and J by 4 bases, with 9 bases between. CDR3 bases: TGCGCCAGCAGCGTGGGGGAGTACGAGCAGTACTTC. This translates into CASSVGEYEQYF.

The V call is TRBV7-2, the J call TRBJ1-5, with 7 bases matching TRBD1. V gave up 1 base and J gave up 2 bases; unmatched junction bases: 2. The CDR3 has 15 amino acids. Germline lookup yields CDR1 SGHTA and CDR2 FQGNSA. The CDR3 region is CASSLEGGRNQPQHF. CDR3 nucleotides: TGTGCCAGCAGCTTAGAAGGGGGCCGCAATCAGCCCCAGCATTTT.

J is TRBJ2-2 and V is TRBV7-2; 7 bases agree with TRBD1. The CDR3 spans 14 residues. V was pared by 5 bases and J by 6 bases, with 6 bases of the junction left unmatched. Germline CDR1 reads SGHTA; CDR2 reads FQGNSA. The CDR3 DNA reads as TGTGCCAGCAGCCTGGGCCAGGGGGCCGGGGAGCTGTTTTTT. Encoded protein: CASSLGQGAGELFF.

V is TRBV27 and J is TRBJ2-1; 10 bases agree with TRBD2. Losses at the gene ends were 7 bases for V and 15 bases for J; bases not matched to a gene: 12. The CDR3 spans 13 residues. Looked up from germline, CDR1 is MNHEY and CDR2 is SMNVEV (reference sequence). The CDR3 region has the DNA TGTGCCAGCATAGGGGCTAGCGGGAGACGGCCGTTCTTC. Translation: CASIGASGRRPFF.

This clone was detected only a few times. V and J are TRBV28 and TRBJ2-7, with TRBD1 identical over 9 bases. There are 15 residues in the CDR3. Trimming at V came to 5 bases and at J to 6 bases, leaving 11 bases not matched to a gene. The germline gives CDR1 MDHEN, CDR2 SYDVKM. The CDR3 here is CASSRPGQGSREQYF. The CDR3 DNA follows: TGTGCCAGCAGTAGACCGGGACAGGGATCTCGCGAGCAGTACTTC. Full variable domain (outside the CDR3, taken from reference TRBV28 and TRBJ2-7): DVKVTQSSRYLVKRTGEKVFLECVQDMDHENMFWYRQDPGLGLRLIYFSYDVKMKEKGDIPEGYSVSREKKERFSLILESASTNQTSMYLCASSRPGQGSREQYFGPGTRLTVT.

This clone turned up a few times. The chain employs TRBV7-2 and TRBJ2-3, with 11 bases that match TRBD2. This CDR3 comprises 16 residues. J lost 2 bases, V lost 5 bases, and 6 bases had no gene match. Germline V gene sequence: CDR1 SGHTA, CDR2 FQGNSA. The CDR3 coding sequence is TGTGCCAGCAGCGGAAGACTAGCGGGACCCACAGATACGCAGTATTTT. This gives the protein CASSGRLAGPTDTQYF.

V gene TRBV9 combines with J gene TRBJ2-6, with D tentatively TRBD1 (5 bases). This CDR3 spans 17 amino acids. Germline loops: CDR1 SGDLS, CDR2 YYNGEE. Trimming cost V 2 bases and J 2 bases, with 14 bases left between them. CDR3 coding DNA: TGTGCCAGCAGCGTCCTCAGGGATGGAACTGGGGCCAACGTCCTGACTTTC. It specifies CASSVLRDGTGANVLTF.

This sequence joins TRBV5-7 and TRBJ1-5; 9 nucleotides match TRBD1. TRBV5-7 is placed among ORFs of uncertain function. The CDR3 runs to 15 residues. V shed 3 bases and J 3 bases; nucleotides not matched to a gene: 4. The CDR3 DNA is TGTGCCAGCAGCTCAAGGGACAGGGCCAATCAGCCCCAGCATTTT. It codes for CASSSRDRANQPQHF.

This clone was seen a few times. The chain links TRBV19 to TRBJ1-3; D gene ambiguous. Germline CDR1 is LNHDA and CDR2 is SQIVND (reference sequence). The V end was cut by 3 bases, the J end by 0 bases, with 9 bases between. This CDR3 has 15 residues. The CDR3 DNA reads TGTGCCAGTAGTATGTCGGGGTCCTCTGGAAACACCATATATTTT. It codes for CASSMSGSSGNTIYF.

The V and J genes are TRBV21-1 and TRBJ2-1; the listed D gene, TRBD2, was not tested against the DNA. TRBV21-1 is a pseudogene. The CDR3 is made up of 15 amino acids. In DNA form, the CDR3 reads TGTGCCAGCAGCGCAGGACTGGGGAGAGGGTATGAGCAGTTCTTC. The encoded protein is CASSAGLGRGYEQFF.

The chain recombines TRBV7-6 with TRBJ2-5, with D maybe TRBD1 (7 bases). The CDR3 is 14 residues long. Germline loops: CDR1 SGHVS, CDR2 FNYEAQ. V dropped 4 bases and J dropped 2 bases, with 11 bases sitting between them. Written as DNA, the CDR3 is TGTGCCAGCAGCTACGGGGGACAGCAAGAGACCCAGTACTTC. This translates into CASSYGGQQETQYF.

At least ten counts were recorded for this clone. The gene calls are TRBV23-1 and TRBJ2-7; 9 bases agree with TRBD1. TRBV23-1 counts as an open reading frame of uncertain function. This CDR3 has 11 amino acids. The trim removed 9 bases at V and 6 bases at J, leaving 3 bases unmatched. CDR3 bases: TGCGCCAGGGGGACAGGGTGCGAGCAGTACGTC. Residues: CARGTGCEQYV.

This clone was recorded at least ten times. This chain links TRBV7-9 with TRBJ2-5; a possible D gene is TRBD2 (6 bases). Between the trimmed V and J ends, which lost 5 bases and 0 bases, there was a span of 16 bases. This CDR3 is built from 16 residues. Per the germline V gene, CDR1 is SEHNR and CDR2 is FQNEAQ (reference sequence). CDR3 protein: CASSPPRGRYQETQYF. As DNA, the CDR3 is TGTGCCAGCAGCCCGCCCCGGGGGAGATACCAAGAGACCCAGTACTTC.